This entry lists 8 T cell receptor beta chains sequenced from one sample in a study of CD8+ T cells in alopecia areata. Isolated RNA was reverse transcribed into cDNA used as the sequencing template. Clones were read by immunoSEQ multiplex PCR, and TCRdb kept only the in-frame ones, dropping some. The sample has approximately 99,000 clones, roughly 60% seen once. The sample comprised CD8+ T cells sorted from blood. Receptors originate from a human donor in good health.

In its sample, this clone was seen a few times. This chain links TRBV2 with TRBJ2-1, with 8 nucleotides matching TRBD1. CDR3 size: 14 residues. Germline assignment: CDR1 SNHLY and CDR2 FYNNEI. With 3 bases clipped from V and 5 bases from J, the junction kept 3 bases outside the gene matches. The chain's CDR3 is CASSDPTGDNEQFF. In DNA, the CDR3 is TGTGCCAGCAGTGACCCGACAGGGGACAATGAGCAGTTCTTC.

The chain employs TRBV13 and TRBJ1-2; no reliable D call. Germline values: CDR1 PRHDT, CDR2 FYEKMQ (reference sequence). V was trimmed by 5 bases and J by 0 bases, leaving 10 bases between them. The CDR3 totals 14 residues. The CDR3 nucleotides are TGTGCCAGCAGCCCGACGGCTACTAACTATGGCTACACCTTC. It specifies CASSPTATNYGYTF.

The CDR3 loop is CASSRSGGAVRSAEQYF. CDR3 sequence (DNA): TGCGCCAGCAGCCGTAGCGGGGGGGCGGTTAGGTCGGCCGAGCAGTACTTC. The chain carries TRBV4-1 and TRBJ2-7; 11 nucleotides align to TRBD2. The CDR3 is 17 residues long. Trimming at V came to 4 bases and at J to 6 bases, leaving 14 bases not matched to a gene. Germline values: CDR1 MGHRA, CDR2 YSYEKL.

As regards this clone: Other DNA sequences of this sample code for an identical CDR3. Here the CDR3 reads CASSYSGTGYNSPLHF. In nucleotides, the CDR3 is TGTGCCAGCAGTTACTCTGGGACAGGCTATAATTCACCCCTCCACTTT. The chain couples TRBV6-5 to TRBJ1-6, with 8 bases lining up with TRBD1. This CDR3 has 16 amino acids. V shed 0 bases and J 3 bases; nucleotides not matched to a gene: 1. Per the germline V gene, CDR1 is MNHEY and CDR2 is SVGAGI.

This clone was picked up a small number of times. The chain links TRBV5-4 to TRBJ1-2; the match to TRBD1 covers 8 bases. The V segment lost 4 bases and the J segment 7 bases; nucleotides outside the gene matches: 12. The CDR3 runs to 15 residues. Germline V gives CDR1 SGHNT, CDR2 YYREEE (reference sequence). The CDR3 nucleotides read TGTGCCAGCAGCCAAGAGTACCAGGGGGCTGGTGGCTACACCTTC. Protein: CASSQEYQGAGGYTF.

The chain links TRBV29-1 to TRBJ2-1, with a weak D call TRBD2 (6 bases). Germline V gene lookup returns CDR1 SQVTM and CDR2 ANQGSEA. This CDR3 is 15 amino acids long. Between the trimmed V and J ends, which lost 7 bases and 7 bases, there was a span of 23 bases. CDR3 loop: CSALKSTLAGNEQFF. CDR3 bases: TGCAGCGCCCTAAAGTCCACTTTGGCGGGGAATGAGCAGTTCTTC.

The genes are TRBV4-3 and TRBJ2-7; weak D call: TRBD2 (5 bases). The CDR3 runs 14 residues. V shed 0 bases and J shed 2 bases, with 8 bases lying between them. Germline CDR1 and CDR2: LGHNA and YSLEER. The CDR3 sequence is CASSQEEDAYEQYF. The DNA of the CDR3 is TGCGCCAGCAGCCAAGAGGAGGACGCCTACGAGCAGTACTTC.

DNA for the CDR3: TGTGCCAGCAATCCAACAGGGTCCCACGAGCAGTACTTC. This translates into CASNPTGSHEQYF. The rearrangement links TRBV27 to TRBJ2-7, with a possible D match to TRBD1 (6 bases). From germline, CDR1 is MNHEY and CDR2 SMNVEV (reference sequence). The CDR3 runs 13 residues. V dropped 7 bases and J dropped 5 bases, with 15 bases sitting between them.